This entry lists 2 T cell receptor beta chains sequenced from one sample in a study of cytomegalovirus exposure and HLA in healthy donors. TCRdb keeps only in-frame clones here, not all; method: immunoSEQ multiplex PCR. Among fewer than 200,000 clones listed, roughly four fifths were seen once. Input material: PBMCs. These receptors came from a woman aged 18-29 years in good health and CMV-seropositive.

The chain has TRBV5-8 and TRBJ1-1; D might be TRBD1 (5 bases). CDR1 and CDR2 (germline): SGHTS, YDEGEE. The CDR3 is made up of 13 amino acids. Trimming removed 4 bases from V and 2 bases from J, with 9 bases in between. The CDR3 coding sequence is TGTGCCAGCAGCCGTGACAGAAACACTGAAGCTTTCTTT. It is translated as CASSRDRNTEAFF. The full variable domain, in which reference TRBV5-8 and TRBJ1-1 provide the parts outside the CDR3, is EAGVTQSPTHLIKTRGQQATLRCSPISGHTSVYWYQQALGLGLQFLLWYDEGEERNRGNFPPRFSGRQFPNYSSELNVNALELEDSALYLCASSRDRNTEAFFGQGTRLTVV.

The genes are TRBV16 and TRBJ2-7, with TRBD2 matching 7 bases. There are 15 residues in the CDR3. Germline V gene data show CDR1 as KGHSY and CDR2 as FQNENV. Trimming removed 2 bases from V and 1 base from J; junction bases left unmatched: 5. DNA for the CDR3: TGTGCCAGCAGCCAAAGCGGGGCGGTATCCTACGAGCAGTACTTC. This translates into CASSQSGAVSYEQYF.